These T cell receptor beta chains were read from a single sample in a study of control samples from healthy donors and cancer patients. TCRdb's copy holds only in-frame clones and misses some; the assay was immunoSEQ multiplex PCR. The sample lists under 150,000 clones, over 90% seen once, with about 2.6% in the top ten. The sample was blood. All receptors come from a man younger than 40 in good health. CDR3s include the opening cysteine and the closing phenylalanine or tryptophan. The order of the fields is clone size, V gene, J gene, D gene, CDR3 protein, CDR3 DNA. D genes are given only for firm matches. The size field is filled for only some rows; it gives once, few, many or a size class.

>NA|TRBV10-2|TRBJ2-2|TRBD1
CASSMTGGTSTGELFF
TGCGCCAGCAGCATGACAGGGGGTACGTCCACCGGGGAGCTGTTTTTT
>once|TRBV6-6|TRBJ1-2|TRBD1
CASSYDRDLSYGYTF
TGTGCCAGCAGTTACGACAGGGACCTAAGCTATGGCTACACCTTC
>NA|TRBV19|TRBJ2-2|NA
CASSSTGDTGELFF
TGTGCCAGTAGTTCGACGGGAGACACCGGGGAGCTGTTTTTT
>NA|TRBV9|TRBJ2-1|NA
CASSVYGTSYNEQFF
TGTGCCAGCAGCGTGTACGGAACATCCTACAATGAGCAGTTCTTC
>NA|TRBV11-2|TRBJ2-2|NA
CASTQGRGLAGELFF
TGTGCCAGCACCCAGGGCAGAGGGCTTGCCGGGGAGCTGTTTTTT
>NA|TRBV2|TRBJ2-3|NA
CASSVDTDTQYF
TGTGCCAGCAGCGTCGACACAGATACGCAGTATTTT
>NA|TRBV24-1|TRBJ1-4|TRBD1
CATSDPTGVVEKLFF
TGTGCCACCAGTGACCCGACAGGGGTGGTCGAAAAACTGTTTTTT
>NA|TRBV28|TRBJ2-7|NA
CASSFDEQYF
TGTGCCAGCAGTTTTGACGAGCAGTACTTC
>once|TRBV9|TRBJ1-3|NA
CASSVRGGWNVDTIYF
TGTGCCAGCAGCGTTCGGGGAGGATGGAACGTAGACACCATATATTTT
>NA|TRBV7-2|TRBJ2-2|TRBD1
CASSPIRGPHTGELFF
TGTGCCAGCAGCCCGATTAGGGGGCCCCACACCGGGGAGCTGTTTTTT
>NA|TRBV19|TRBJ1-1|NA
CASSTLGSNTEAFF
TGTGCCAGTAGTACTTTAGGATCGAACACTGAAGCTTTCTTT
>NA|TRBV30|TRBJ1-2|NA
CAWSAVSGRGYNGYTF
TGTGCCTGGAGTGCCGTATCCGGCAGGGGTTATAATGGCTACACCTTC
>NA|TRBV5-5|TRBJ1-3|NA
CASSLRDSGNTIYF
TGTGCCAGCAGCTTAAGGGACTCTGGAAACACCATATATTTT
>NA|TRBV15|TRBJ1-6|NA
CATSILGANSPLHF
TGTGCCACCAGCATTTTAGGAGCCAATTCACCCCTCCACTTT
>NA|TRBV29-1|TRBJ1-2|NA
CSVDGPDYGYTF
TGCAGCGTTGACGGGCCTGACTATGGCTACACCTTC
>NA|TRBV30|TRBJ2-5|TRBD1
CAWVPSGQGRETQYF
TGTGCCTGGGTTCCTTCCGGACAGGGTCGGGAGACCCAGTACTTC
>NA|TRBV3-1/TRBV3-2|TRBJ1-1|NA
CASSHRDEAFF
TGTGCCAGCAGCCACCGGGATGAAGCTTTCTTT